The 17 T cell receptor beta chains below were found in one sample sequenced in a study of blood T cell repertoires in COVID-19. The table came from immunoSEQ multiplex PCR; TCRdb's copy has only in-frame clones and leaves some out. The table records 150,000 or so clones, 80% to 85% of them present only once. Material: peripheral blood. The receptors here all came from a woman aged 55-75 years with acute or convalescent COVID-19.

The CDR3 DNA reads as TGTGCCAGCAGCAAACGGGGCTACAATGAGCAGTTCTTC. This encodes CASSKRGYNEQFF. The rearrangement joins TRBV5-6 to TRBJ2-1, with a possible D match to TRBD2 (5 bases). The V gene's germline CDR1 is SGHDT and CDR2 YYEEEE. This CDR3 region has 13 residues. V lost 4 bases and J 3 bases, leaving 8 bases between the germline ends.

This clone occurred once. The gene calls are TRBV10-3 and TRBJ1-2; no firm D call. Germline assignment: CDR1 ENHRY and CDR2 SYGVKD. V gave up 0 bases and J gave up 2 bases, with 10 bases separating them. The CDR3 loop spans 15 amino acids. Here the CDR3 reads CAISESFAGNYGYTF. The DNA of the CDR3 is TGTGCCATCAGTGAGTCGTTCGCGGGGAACTATGGCTACACCTTC.

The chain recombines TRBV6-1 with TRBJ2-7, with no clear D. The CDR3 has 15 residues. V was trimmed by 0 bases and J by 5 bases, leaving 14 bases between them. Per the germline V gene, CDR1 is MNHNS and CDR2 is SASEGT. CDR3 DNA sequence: TGTGCCAGCAGTGAAGCGCAAACCTACCAGGACGAGCAGTACTTC. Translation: CASSEAQTYQDEQYF.

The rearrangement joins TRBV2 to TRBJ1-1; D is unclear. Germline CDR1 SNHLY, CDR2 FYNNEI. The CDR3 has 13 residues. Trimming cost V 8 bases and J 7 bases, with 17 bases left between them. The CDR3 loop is CASAPRQSNEAFF. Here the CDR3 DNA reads TGTGCCAGCGCCCCTAGGCAATCTAATGAAGCTTTCTTT.

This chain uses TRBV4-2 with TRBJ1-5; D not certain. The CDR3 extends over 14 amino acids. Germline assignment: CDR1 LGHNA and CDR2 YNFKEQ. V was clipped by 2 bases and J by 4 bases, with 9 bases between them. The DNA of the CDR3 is TGTGCCAGCAGCCAAAGTTCCGAGAATCAGCCCCAGCATTTT. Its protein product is CASSQSSENQPQHF.

The CDR3 protein is CASSKGEPGLAGANEQYF. For the CDR3, the DNA is TGCGCCAGCAGCAAAGGGGAACCGGGACTAGCGGGAGCGAACGAGCAGTACTTC. The rearrangement uses TRBV5-1 and TRBJ2-7; the match to TRBD2 covers 14 bases. Per germline, CDR1 SGHRS and CDR2 YFSETQ. The CDR3 sequence is 18 residues long. V trimming: 4 bases; J trimming: 5 bases; junction bases outside the gene matches: 14. Looking up the rest from reference TRBV5-1 and TRBJ2-7 gives the full variable domain: KAGVTQTPRYLIKTRGQQVTLSCSPISGHRSVSWYQQTPGQGLQFLFEYFSETQRNKGNFPGRFSGRQFSNSRSEMNVSTLELGDSALYLCASSKGEPGLAGANEQYFGPGTRLTVT.

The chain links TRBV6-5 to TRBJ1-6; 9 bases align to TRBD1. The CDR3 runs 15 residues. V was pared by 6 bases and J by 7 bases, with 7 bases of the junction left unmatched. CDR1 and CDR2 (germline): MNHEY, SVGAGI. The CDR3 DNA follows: TGTGCCAGCAGCCTTCGAGGACAGGGGAATTCACCCCTCCACTTT. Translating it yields CASSLRGQGNSPLHF.

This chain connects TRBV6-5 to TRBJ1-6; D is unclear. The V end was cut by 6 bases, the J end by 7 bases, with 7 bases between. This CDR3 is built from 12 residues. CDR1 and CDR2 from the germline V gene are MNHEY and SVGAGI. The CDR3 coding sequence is TGTGCCAGCAGGAGGGCGAATTCACCCCTCCACTTT. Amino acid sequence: CASRRANSPLHF.

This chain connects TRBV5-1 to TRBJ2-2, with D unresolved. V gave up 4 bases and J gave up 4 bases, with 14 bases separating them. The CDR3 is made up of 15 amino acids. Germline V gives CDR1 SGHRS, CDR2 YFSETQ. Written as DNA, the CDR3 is TGCGCCAGCAGCCGAACCTTCTACGGCACCGGGGAGCTGTTTTTT. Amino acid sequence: CASSRTFYGTGELFF.

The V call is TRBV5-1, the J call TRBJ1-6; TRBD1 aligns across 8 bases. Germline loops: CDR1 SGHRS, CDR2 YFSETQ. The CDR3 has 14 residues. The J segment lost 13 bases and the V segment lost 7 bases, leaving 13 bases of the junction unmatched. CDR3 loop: CASGSGTGISPLHF. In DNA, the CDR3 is TGCGCCAGCGGCTCCGGGACAGGAATATCCCCCCTCCACTTT.

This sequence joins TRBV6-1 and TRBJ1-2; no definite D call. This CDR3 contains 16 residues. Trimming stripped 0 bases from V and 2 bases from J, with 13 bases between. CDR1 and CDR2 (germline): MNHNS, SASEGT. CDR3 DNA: TGTGCCAGCAGTGAAGCGGTTCGGGGAGAGAACTATGGCTACACCTTC. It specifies CASSEAVRGENYGYTF.

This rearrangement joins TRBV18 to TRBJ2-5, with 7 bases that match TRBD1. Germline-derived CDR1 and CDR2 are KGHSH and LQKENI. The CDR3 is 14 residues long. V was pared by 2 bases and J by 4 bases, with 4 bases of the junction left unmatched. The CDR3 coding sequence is TGTGCCAGCTCACCAAGGGACAGAGGAGAGACCCAGTACTTC. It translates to CASSPRDRGETQYF.

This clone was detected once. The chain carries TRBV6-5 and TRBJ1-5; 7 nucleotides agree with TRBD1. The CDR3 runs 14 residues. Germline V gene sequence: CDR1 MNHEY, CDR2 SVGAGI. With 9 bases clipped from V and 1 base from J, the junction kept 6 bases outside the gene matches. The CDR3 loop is CASGDRESNQPQHF. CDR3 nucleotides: TGTGCCAGTGGAGACAGGGAAAGCAATCAGCCCCAGCATTTT.

CDR3: CASTTKRGRSYEQYF. The CDR3 bases are TGTGCCAGCACCACAAAAAGAGGGAGATCCTACGAGCAGTACTTC. This rearrangement joins TRBV7-8 to TRBJ2-7, with D possibly matching TRBD2 (5 bases). The CDR3 has 15 amino acids. Germline CDR1 and CDR2: SGHVS and FQNEAQ. With 7 bases removed from V and 1 base from J, the gap between germline ends came to 17 bases.

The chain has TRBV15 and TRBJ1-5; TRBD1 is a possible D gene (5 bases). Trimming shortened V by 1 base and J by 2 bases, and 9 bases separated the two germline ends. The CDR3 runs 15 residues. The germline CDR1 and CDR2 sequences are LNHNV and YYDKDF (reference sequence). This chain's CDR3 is CATSRVGRGNQPQHF. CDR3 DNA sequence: TGTGCCACCAGCAGAGTCGGCAGGGGCAATCAGCCCCAGCATTTT.

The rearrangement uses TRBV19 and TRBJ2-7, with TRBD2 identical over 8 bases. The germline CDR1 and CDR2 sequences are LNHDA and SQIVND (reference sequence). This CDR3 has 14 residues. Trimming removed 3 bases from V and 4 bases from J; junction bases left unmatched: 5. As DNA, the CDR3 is TGTGCCAGTAGTATGGCGGGGGGTCTTTACGAGCAGTACTTC. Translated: CASSMAGGLYEQYF.

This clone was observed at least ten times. The CDR3 region is CASSQDLVLVSSYNSPLHF. The CDR3 DNA follows: TGTGCCAGCAGCCAAGATCTAGTTCTTGTAAGCTCCTATAATTCACCCCTCCACTTT. The rearrangement joins TRBV3-1 (or the pseudogene TRBV3-2) to TRBJ1-6; D unresolved. The germline CDR1 and CDR2 sequences are LGHDT and YNNKEL (reference sequence). V lost 0 bases, J lost 0 bases, and 15 bases lay in between. This CDR3 has 19 residues.